Presented here are 11 T cell receptor beta chains from one specimen sequenced in a study of identifying expanded T cells in peripheral blood. Clones were read by immunoSEQ multiplex PCR, and TCRdb kept only the in-frame ones, dropping some. This table has approximately 85,000 clones, around four fifths appearing once. Sequenced: blood. These receptors all stem from a person aged 18 to 70 in good health.

The chain couples TRBV6-5 to TRBJ2-5, with D possibly being TRBD1 (8 bases). The ends were cut back, 6 bases at V and 5 bases at J, with 19 bases in the middle. The germline V gene encodes CDR1 MNHEY and CDR2 SVGAGI. There are 15 residues in the CDR3. CDR3 sequence (DNA): TGTGCCAGCAGACCCCTCGACAGGGGAGGGGAGACCCAGTACTTC. It codes for CASRPLDRGGETQYF.

V gene TRBV19 combines with J gene TRBJ2-2; unclear D gene. V was trimmed by 0 bases and J by 3 bases, leaving 8 bases between them. This CDR3 has 15 amino acids. Germline lookup yields CDR1 LNHDA and CDR2 SQIVND (reference sequence). This CDR3 reads CASSIEDHYTGELFF. DNA of the CDR3: TGTGCCAGTAGTATAGAGGACCACTACACCGGGGAGCTGTTTTTT.

This clone has more than one count but fewer than ten. The chain employs TRBV7-2 and TRBJ1-1, with TRBD1 matching over 9 bases. Trimming cost V 7 bases and J 1 base; bases outside gene matches: 10. Germline loops: CDR1 SGHTA, CDR2 FQGNSA. The CDR3 consists of 16 residues. The CDR3 protein is CASTTGTGTRNTEAFF. The CDR3 DNA reads as TGTGCCAGCACGACCGGGACAGGGACTAGGAACACTGAAGCTTTCTTT.

This chain joins TRBV4-3 and TRBJ2-7; D possibly matches TRBD1 or TRBD2 (5 bases each). V was cut by 1 base and J by 2 bases, with 12 bases left in between. CDR1 is LGHNA, CDR2 YSLEER, per germline. This CDR3 is 15 amino acids long. CDR3 in DNA: TGCGCCAGCAGCCAAGGGGAGCAGGGACCCTACGAGCAGTACTTC. It yields the protein CASSQGEQGPYEQYF.

The chain employs TRBV28 and TRBJ2-7, with 7 bases fitting TRBD1. This CDR3 is built from 15 residues. V lost 4 bases, J lost 0 bases, and 6 bases stayed unmatched. Germline V gives CDR1 MDHEN, CDR2 SYDVKM. The CDR3 sequence: CASSSGTASSYEQYF. DNA of the CDR3: TGTGCCAGCAGTTCGGGGACAGCGAGCTCCTACGAGCAGTACTTC. Full variable domain (remainder filled in from reference TRBV28 and TRBJ2-7): DVKVTQSSRYLVKRTGEKVFLECVQDMDHENMFWYRQDPGLGLRLIYFSYDVKMKEKGDIPEGYSVSREKKERFSLILESASTNQTSMYLCASSSGTASSYEQYFGPGTRLTVT.

This chain joins TRBV4-3 and TRBJ2-7; the match to TRBD2 covers 11 bases. The CDR3 is 20 residues long. Germline V gives CDR1 LGHNA, CDR2 YSLEER. V was clipped by 1 base and J by 3 bases; unmatched bases: 17. The CDR3 DNA reads TGCGCCAGCAGCCAAGGGCTAGCGGGAGGAGTGGGGTCTTTCTACTACGAGCAGTACTTC. This encodes CASSQGLAGGVGSFYYEQYF.

This clone showed up just a few times. The V gene is TRBV27, the J gene TRBJ2-3; TRBD1 is a possible D gene (6 bases). V was clipped by 4 bases and J by 2 bases, with 13 bases between them. CDR3 length equals 15 residues. Germline CDR1 is MNHEY and CDR2 is SMNVEV (reference sequence). Written as DNA, the CDR3 is TGTGCCAGCAGTTCCCGACAGGAAATCACAGATACGCAGTATTTT. It encodes CASSSRQEITDTQYF.

The CDR3 region has the DNA TGTGCCAGCAGTGAGACAGGGAGTTGGGTTTCCCGCTCTGGAAACACCATATATTTT. Translated, it gives CASSETGSWVSRSGNTIYF. V gene TRBV28 combines with J gene TRBJ1-3, with 7 bases aligning to TRBD1. The V and J ends lost 5 bases and 0 bases, in that order; junction bases with no gene match: 16. Germline CDR1 MDHEN, CDR2 SYDVKM. The CDR3 consists of 19 residues.

CDR3: CASSWDSNEKLFF. CDR3 nucleotide sequence: TGTGCCAGCAGCTGGGACAGTAATGAAAAACTGTTTTTT. The genes are TRBV14 and TRBJ1-4, with 7 bases identical to TRBD1. This CDR3 is 13 amino acids long. Looked up from germline, CDR1 is SGHDN and CDR2 is FVKESK. The V gene end was trimmed by 5 bases and the J gene end by 4 bases; junction bases not matched to a gene: 1.

The chain uses TRBV7-2 and TRBJ2-1; D remains unclear. Per germline, CDR1 SGHTA and CDR2 FQGNSA. Between the trimmed V and J ends, which lost 6 bases and 4 bases, there was a span of 10 bases. The CDR3 is made up of 13 amino acids. The CDR3 coding sequence is TGTGCCAGCAGTCCGACTGGGTACAATGAGCAGTTCTTC. This translates into CASSPTGYNEQFF.

This chain joins TRBV12-5 and TRBJ1-1; D unresolved. Germline V gives CDR1 LGHNT, CDR2 FRNRAP. The CDR3 runs 12 residues. Deletions cut 1 base from V and 2 bases from J, with 2 bases between. This chain's CDR3 is CASGLGNTEAFF. DNA for the CDR3: TGTGCTAGTGGTTTGGGCAACACTGAAGCTTTCTTT. The whole variable domain, remainder taken from reference TRBV12-5 and TRBJ1-1, is DARVTQTPRHKVTEMGQEVTMRCQPILGHNTVFWYRQTMMQGLELLAYFRNRAPLDDSGMPKDRFSAEMPDATLATLKIQPSEPRDSAVYFCASGLGNTEAFFGQGTRLTVV.